This passage covers 21 T cell receptor beta chains from one sample sequenced in a study of CD8 T cells in ankylosing spondylitis. TCRdb re-derived calls from the 5' RACE reads in MiXCR, one entry per CDR3 protein. The profile covers around 130,000 distinct CDR3 sequences, with roughly 17% appearing a single time and 30% to 35% taken by the ten largest. General study points: Several highly homologous variants made up a TCR beta motif that seemed to typify ankylosing spondylitis blood.

Their cognate antigens are unknown. The specimen sequenced was blood, either unsorted or a sorted T cell fraction (not recorded which). Receptor source: a male donor with ankylosing spondylitis.

Ten or more counts support this clonotype. The chain employs TRBV20-1 and TRBJ1-2; TRBD1 agrees at 9 bases. The V gene's germline CDR1 is DFQATT and CDR2 SNEGSKA (reference sequence). CDR3 length equals 11 residues. CDR3 in amino acids: CRSGTGNGYTF. Written as DNA, the CDR3 is TGCCGCTCCGGGACAGGGAATGGCTACACCTTC.

The chain recombines TRBV11-1 with TRBJ2-6, with D possibly being TRBD1 or TRBD2 (6 bases each). This CDR3 is 19 amino acids long. Germline V gene sequence: CDR1 SGHAT, CDR2 FQDESV (reference sequence). Between the trimmed V and J ends, which lost 5 bases and 0 bases, there was a span of 20 bases. In DNA form, the CDR3 reads TGTGCCAGCAGCCTAACAGGGACTCCTTATAACTCTGGGGCCAACGTCCTGACTTTC. Translated, it gives CASSLTGTPYNSGANVLTF. Looking up the rest from reference TRBV11-1 and TRBJ2-6 gives the full variable domain: EAEVAQSPRYKITEKSQAVAFWCDPISGHATLYWYRQILGQGPELLVQFQDESVVDDSQLPKDRFSAERLKGVDSTLKIQPAELGDSAMYLCASSLTGTPYNSGANVLTFGAGSRLTVL.

This clonotype was observed many times. The rearrangement links TRBV18 to TRBJ2-7; 7 bases are shared with TRBD1. In germline, CDR1 is KGHSH, CDR2 LQKENI. Losses at the gene ends were 4 bases for V and 1 base for J; bases not matched to a gene: 7. This CDR3 is built from 15 residues. The CDR3: CASSRGQMDSYEQYF. CDR3 in DNA: TGTGCCAGCTCACGGGGACAGATGGATTCCTACGAGCAGTACTTC.

This rearrangement joins TRBV12-3 or TRBV12-4 to TRBJ1-5; D not certain. The CDR3 has 13 residues. V was shortened by 6 bases and J by 0 bases, with 6 bases between the two germline ends. The DNA for the CDR3 is TGTGCCAGCAGCCACCATAGCAATCAGCCCCAGCATTTT. Its protein is CASSHHSNQPQHF.

In this sample, this clonotype turned up a few times. The chain has TRBV7-8 and TRBJ2-7; D is possibly TRBD1 (5 bases). V was cut by 7 bases and J by 0 bases, with 10 bases left in between. There are 13 residues in the CDR3. In germline, CDR1 is SGHVS, CDR2 FQNEAQ. CDR3 region: CASTGDSSYEQYF. CDR3 nucleotides: TGTGCCAGCACAGGCGACAGCTCCTACGAGCAGTACTTC. The variable domain in full, with the rest retrieved from reference TRBV7-8 and TRBJ2-7, is GAGVSQSPRYKVAKRGQDVALRCDPISGHVSLFWYQQALGQGPEFLTYFQNEAQLDKSGLPSDRFFAERPEGSVSTLKIQRTQQEDSAVYLCASTGDSSYEQYFGPGTRLTVT.

The chain recombines TRBV9 with TRBJ2-7; 12 nucleotides line up with TRBD2. Germline values: CDR1 SGDLS, CDR2 YYNGEE. Unmatched junction bases numbered 10, after V lost 4 bases and J lost 5 bases. CDR3 size: 16 residues. Here the CDR3 reads CASSFATSGSPHEQYF. As DNA, the CDR3 is TGTGCCAGCAGCTTCGCGACTAGCGGGAGTCCCCACGAGCAGTACTTC.

This clonotype was seen a handful of times. The chain uses TRBV4-2 and TRBJ2-3, with D unresolved. The germline gives CDR1 LGHNA, CDR2 YNFKEQ. Trimming took off 1 base at V and 2 bases at J, with 7 bases between the two ends. This CDR3 is 14 amino acids long. The CDR3 spells CASSQGVATDTQYF. In nucleotides, the CDR3 is TGTGCCAGCAGCCAAGGGGTGGCCACAGATACGCAGTATTTT.

The chain joins TRBV4-1 to TRBJ2-1, with TRBD2 matching over 7 bases. This CDR3 is 14 amino acids long. V trimming: 4 bases; J trimming: 7 bases; junction bases outside the gene matches: 7. Germline assignment: CDR1 MGHRA and CDR2 YSYEKL. CDR3 sequence reads: CASSLNLAANEQFF. CDR3 sequence (DNA): TGCGCCAGCAGCCTCAACCTAGCGGCGAATGAGCAGTTCTTC.

This clonotype came up a few times. The chain has TRBV7-9 and TRBJ2-1, with 8 bases fitting TRBD2. Unmatched junction bases numbered 12, after V lost 2 bases and J lost 6 bases. Per the germline V gene, CDR1 is SEHNR and CDR2 is FQNEAQ (reference sequence). The CDR3 length is 17 residues. CDR3: CASSLPNVAGRGNEQFF. The CDR3 region has the DNA TGTGCCAGCAGCTTACCGAACGTAGCGGGACGGGGCAATGAGCAGTTCTTC.

The chain has TRBV14 and TRBJ2-2; D is undetermined. The germline V gene has CDR1 SGHDN and CDR2 FVKESK. This CDR3 is built from 13 residues. The ends were cut back, 0 bases at V and 7 bases at J, with 6 bases in the middle. The CDR3, as DNA: TGTGCCAGCAGCCAAGATGAACTCGGGGAGCTGTTTTTT. This translates into CASSQDELGELFF.

This clonotype came up a few times. The V and J genes are TRBV7-9 and TRBJ1-6; 10 nucleotides align to TRBD1. J lost 9 bases, V lost 3 bases, and 2 bases had no gene match. The CDR3 consists of 14 residues. The germline V gene encodes CDR1 SEHNR and CDR2 FQNEAQ (reference sequence). The CDR3 is CASSLGQGFSPLHF. DNA of the CDR3: TGTGCCAGCAGCTTGGGACAGGGGTTTTCACCCCTCCACTTT.

This clonotype was detected only a few times. The rearrangement joins TRBV4-2 to TRBJ2-7; D might be TRBD2 (6 bases). The CDR3 contains 17 residues. Trimming pared 0 bases from V and 5 bases from J, leaving 20 bases between. Germline V CDR1 and CDR2: LGHNA, YNFKEQ. This chain's CDR3 is CASSQEARSTGANEQYF. The DNA for the CDR3 is TGTGCCAGCAGCCAAGAAGCTCGGAGCACGGGAGCGAACGAGCAGTACTTC.

A few counts support this clonotype. The chain has TRBV28 and TRBJ1-2; D gene ambiguous. This CDR3 is built from 12 residues. V gave up 8 bases and J gave up 3 bases, with 10 bases separating them. Germline CDR1 and CDR2: MDHEN and SYDVKM. The CDR3 is CASGNSDYGYTF. The CDR3 nucleotides read TGTGCCAGCGGAAACAGTGACTATGGCTACACCTTC.

This rearrangement joins TRBV7-9 to TRBJ2-7, with D hard to call. The CDR3 has 12 residues. Germline CDR1 is SEHNR and CDR2 is FQNEAQ (reference sequence). V gave up 5 bases and J gave up 8 bases, with 13 bases separating them. The CDR3 loop is CASSTSRPQQYF. The CDR3 DNA sequence: TGTGCCAGCAGCACTTCCCGGCCCCAGCAGTACTTC.

This clonotype has only a few counts. The CDR3 sequence: CSARDGGAAFGFF. The CDR3 DNA sequence: TGCAGTGCTAGAGATGGGGGGGCCGCCTTCGGTTTCTTT. The chain is built from TRBV20-1 and TRBJ1-1, with D possibly being TRBD1 (6 bases). This CDR3 is built from 13 residues. The germline V and J ends were trimmed by 0 bases and 13 bases, with 18 bases remaining between them. The germline V gene has CDR1 DFQATT and CDR2 SNEGSKA (reference sequence).

The V call is TRBV6-1, the J call TRBJ2-3; 13 bases fit TRBD2. CDR3 length equals 14 residues. After removal of 3 bases from V and 14 bases from J, the junction contained 8 bases not matched to a gene. CDR1 MNHNS and CDR2 SASEGT come from the germline V gene. CDR3 loop: CASSDKEGTSGTYF. In DNA, the CDR3 is TGTGCCAGCAGTGACAAGGAGGGGACTAGCGGGACGTATTTT.

CDR3 bases: TGTGCCAGCAGCTCCGGACAGGGTCCGAACACTGAAGCTTTCTTT. Protein product: CASSSGQGPNTEAFF. J is TRBJ1-1 and V is TRBV7-9, with TRBD1 identical over 8 bases. J lost 1 base, V lost 4 bases, and 5 bases had no gene match. Germline assignment: CDR1 SEHNR and CDR2 FQNEAQ (reference sequence). The CDR3 sequence is 15 residues long.

The sample holds many counts of this clonotype. The V call is TRBV5-1, the J call TRBJ2-2; 10 positions match TRBD2. This CDR3 has 17 residues. Germline assignment: CDR1 SGHRS and CDR2 YFSETQ. V was clipped by 4 bases and J by 4 bases; unmatched bases: 10. This CDR3 reads CASSPEPSGSVTGELFF. The CDR3 DNA reads as TGCGCCAGCAGCCCAGAGCCTAGCGGGAGCGTCACCGGGGAGCTGTTTTTT.

This clonotype was detected a few times. V is TRBV25-1 and J is TRBJ1-4, with unresolved D. V was shortened by 4 bases and J by 7 bases, with 4 bases between the two germline ends. This CDR3 comprises 11 residues. Per the germline V gene, CDR1 is MGHDK and CDR2 is SYGVNS. CDR3 loop: CASSAVEKLFF. CDR3 DNA: TGTGCCAGCAGTGCCGTTGAAAAACTGTTTTTT.

Many counts were recorded for this clonotype. CDR3 nucleotides: TGTGCCAGCAGTGCAGGGACTAGACCTCCCAATGAGCAGTTCTTC. Protein: CASSAGTRPPNEQFF. This rearrangement joins TRBV6-2 or TRBV6-3 to TRBJ2-1, with 8 nucleotides matching TRBD2. CDR3 length: 15 amino acids. From germline, CDR1 is MNHEY and CDR2 SVGEGT. The V and J ends lost 5 bases and 6 bases, in that order; junction bases with no gene match: 9.

CDR3 DNA sequence: TGTGCCAGCAGCCTTACTGGCGGGGGCTACGAGCAGTACTTC. It codes for CASSLTGGGYEQYF. The chain employs TRBV7-9 and TRBJ2-7; 7 bases fit TRBD2. Germline CDR1 is SEHNR and CDR2 is FQNEAQ (reference sequence). CDR3 length: 14 residues. V shed 5 bases, J shed 3 bases, and the junction held 7 bases outside the gene matches.